This T cell receptor (beta chain) was captured by sequencing in a study of blood T cell repertoires in COVID-19. Across the whole study: Samples of COVID-19 (acute and convalescent) were obtained from the United States, Italy and Spain. PBMCs, B-cell-depleted T cells, or T cells were the source of the cDNA or gDNA that made up the material.

In the source study's methods: Amplified reference gene primers provided the basis for estimating nucleated cell counts. Profiled with immunoSEQ multiplex PCR; TCRdb holds only in-frame clones, not every one. D and trimming were read from the DNA, whereas the V and J calls and clone size are those reported in that table. The sample lists approximately 92,000 clones, around 82% occurring once. The CDR3 runs to 15 residues. Germline V gene lookup returns CDR1 DFQATT and CDR2 SNEGSKA (reference sequence). The ends lost 3 bases at V and 2 bases at J; junction bases unmatched: 7. The chain uses TRBV20-1 and TRBJ1-5; 7 nucleotides align to TRBD1. Sequenced input: peripheral blood. The receptor's source is a man aged 50-60 years who had recovered from COVID-19. This chain's CDR3 is CSASPQGGGNQPQHF. For the CDR3, the DNA is TGCAGTGCTAGTCCCCAGGGGGGTGGCAATCAGCCCCAGCATTTT.